This T cell receptor (beta chain) comes out of a study of cytomegalovirus exposure and HLA in healthy donors. Germline lookup yields CDR1 MNHNS and CDR2 SASEGT. Trimming removed 6 bases at V and 2 bases at J, with 16 bases between. The CDR3 spans 15 residues. PCR amplification relied on 60 Vbeta primers (plus 13 Jbeta primers). The method was immunoSEQ multiplex PCR; TCRdb's version includes in-frame clones alone and lacks a portion of them. Among 70,000 to 90,000 clones listed, more than 55% were seen once. This clone was detected only a few times. The clonotype comes from a man in his sixties in good health and CMV-seropositive. This chain connects TRBV6-1 to TRBJ1-1; TRBD1 might be the D (5 bases). Material: PBMCs. The CDR3 DNA reads TGTGCCAGCAGCCCCGAGGCAGGGTTTAACACTGAAGCTTTCTTT. Translation gives CASSPEAGFNTEAFF.